Each of the 32 T cell receptor beta chains below was sequenced from the same sample in a study of shared clonotypes between healthy human individuals. Only in-frame clones appear in the TCRdb table, and some are missing; sequencing was by immunoSEQ multiplex PCR. The sample contains about 490,000 clones, 60% to 80% of which appear only once. The specimen was PBMCs. The origin of the receptors is a woman in her thirties or forties in good health. Some clones in this sample may be carry-over from other donors' samples.

The J gene is TRBJ1-2, the V gene TRBV5-4; 10 bases are shared with TRBD1. This CDR3 is 15 amino acids long. Per germline, CDR1 SGHNT and CDR2 YYREEE (reference sequence). Trimming took 4 bases from V and 4 from J; bases not matched to a gene: 7. CDR3 nucleotides: TGTGCCAGCAGCCGACAGGGGGCTTTCTTCTATGGCTACACCTTC. It is translated as CASSRQGAFFYGYTF.

This sequence joins TRBV30 and TRBJ1-2; D is possibly TRBD1 (6 bases). CDR3 length equals 13 residues. V lost 2 bases and J lost 8, with 15 bases in between. Germline CDR1 and CDR2: GTSNPN and SVGIG (reference sequence). CDR3 sequence reads: CAWSPTGAPGYTF. CDR3 nucleotides: TGTGCCTGGAGTCCCACGGGGGCGCCCGGCTACACCTTC. Combining the CDR3 with reference TRBV30 and TRBJ1-2 gives the whole variable domain SQTIHQWPATLVQPVGSPLSLECTVEGTSNPNLYWYRQAAGRGLQLLFYSVGIGQISSEVPQNLSASRPQDRQFILSSKKLLLSDSGFYLCAWSPTGAPGYTFGSGTRLTVV.

This clone was seen a single time. The chain has TRBV29-1 and TRBJ2-2; D possibly corresponds to TRBD1 (6 bases). Trimming cost V 3 bases and J 2 bases, with 10 bases left between them. The germline gives CDR1 SQVTM, CDR2 ANQGSEA. The CDR3 extends over 14 amino acids. The DNA for the CDR3 is TGCAGCGTTGACGAACAGGGCAACACCGGGGAGCTGTTTTTT. Amino acids: CSVDEQGNTGELFF.

The rearrangement joins TRBV5-6 to TRBJ1-1; TRBD1 might be the D (5 bases). Trimming left V 4 bases short and J 1 base short, with 11 bases between. CDR3 length: 14 residues. Germline CDR1 SGHDT, CDR2 YYEEEE. In DNA, the CDR3 is TGTGCCAGCAGCCGGGGGAGGGAGAACACTGAAGCTTTCTTT. Its protein is CASSRGRENTEAFF.

This rearrangement joins TRBV18 to TRBJ2-7; 9 bases are shared with TRBD1. V trimming: 0 bases; J trimming: 1 base; junction bases outside the gene matches: 4. The CDR3 covers 16 residues. The V gene's germline CDR1 is KGHSH and CDR2 LQKENI. As DNA, the CDR3 is TGTGCCAGCTCACCACCCCTGGGACAGGGATCCTACGAGCAGTACTTC. This translates into CASSPPLGQGSYEQYF. The whole variable domain, filled in from reference TRBV18 and TRBJ2-7, reads NAGVMQNPRHLVRRRGQEARLRCSPMKGHSHVYWYRQLPEEGLKFMVYLQKENIIDESGMPKERFSAEFPKEGPSILRIQQVVRGDSAAYFCASSPPLGQGSYEQYFGPGTRLTVT.

The rearrangement uses TRBV7-8 and TRBJ1-2; no definite D call. The CDR3 covers 13 residues. Trimming took off 4 bases at V and 2 bases at J, with 8 bases between the two ends. Germline lookup yields CDR1 SGHVS and CDR2 FQNEAQ. As DNA, the CDR3 is TGTGCCAGCAGCTGGGTACTCAACTATGGCTACACCTTC. Translated: CASSWVLNYGYTF. Drawing the rest from reference TRBV7-8 and TRBJ1-2, the complete variable domain is GAGVSQSPRYKVAKRGQDVALRCDPISGHVSLFWYQQALGQGPEFLTYFQNEAQLDKSGLPSDRFFAERPEGSVSTLKIQRTQQEDSAVYLCASSWVLNYGYTFGSGTRLTVV.

The chain carries TRBV5-1 and TRBJ1-1; D is unclear. V was clipped by 0 bases and J by 9 bases, with 12 bases between them. Per the germline V gene, CDR1 is SGHRS and CDR2 is YFSETQ. This CDR3 spans 13 amino acids. CDR3 region: CASSLDSAGKAFF. In DNA form, the CDR3 reads TGCGCCAGCAGCTTGGACAGTGCTGGGAAAGCTTTCTTT.

The chain joins TRBV7-2 to TRBJ2-4, with D possibly matching TRBD1 (5 bases). V shed 5 bases and J shed 1 base, with 12 bases lying between them. Germline loops: CDR1 SGHTA, CDR2 FQGNSA. This CDR3 region has 15 residues. CDR3 bases: TGTGCCAGCAGCGCACAGTCAGGGGCCAAAAACATTCAGTACTTC. It codes for CASSAQSGAKNIQYF.

The genes are TRBV30 and TRBJ1-1; D unclear. Germline V lookup: CDR1 GTSNPN, CDR2 SVGIG (reference sequence). Trimming took 2 bases from V and 9 from J, leaving 13 bases between them. The CDR3 loop spans 12 amino acids. CDR3 nucleotides: TGTGCCTGGAGTCCCTCACAAGCGAAAGCTTTCTTT. Protein: CAWSPSQAKAFF.

CDR3 sequence: CASSPIQGAGNTIYF. CDR3 nucleotides: TGTGCCAGCTCACCTATACAGGGGGCTGGAAACACCATATATTTT. The rearrangement links TRBV18 to TRBJ1-3; 8 bases map to TRBD1. The CDR3 has 15 residues. Per germline, CDR1 KGHSH and CDR2 LQKENI. The ends lost 3 bases at V and 2 bases at J; junction bases unmatched: 3.

The chain carries TRBV18 and TRBJ2-2, with 8 bases identical to TRBD1. The CDR3 is made up of 14 amino acids. Germline lookup yields CDR1 KGHSH and CDR2 LQKENI. Trimming removed 3 bases from V and 4 bases from J; junction bases left unmatched: 1. In nucleotides, the CDR3 is TGTGCCAGCTCACCCGGACAGGGCACCGGGGAGCTGTTTTTT. Translation: CASSPGQGTGELFF. Full variable domain (rest looked up from reference TRBV18 and TRBJ2-2): NAGVMQNPRHLVRRRGQEARLRCSPMKGHSHVYWYRQLPEEGLKFMVYLQKENIIDESGMPKERFSAEFPKEGPSILRIQQVVRGDSAAYFCASSPGQGTGELFFGEGSRLTVL.

The V call is TRBV7-8, the J call TRBJ2-4; D is uncertain. The CDR3 is 16 amino acids. Germline assignment: CDR1 SGHVS and CDR2 FQNEAQ. V gave up 2 bases and J gave up 2 bases, with 13 bases separating them. DNA for the CDR3: TGTGCCAGCAGCTTAAGACCAGCCACCACCAAAAACATTCAGTACTTC. It encodes CASSLRPATTKNIQYF.

This clone has at least ten counts. Other nucleotide sequences in the sample specify the same CDR3. J is TRBJ2-5 and V is TRBV6-5; the D gene is possibly TRBD1 (5 bases). The length of the CDR3 is 12 residues. Germline V gene sequence: CDR1 MNHEY, CDR2 SVGAGI. Trimming took 5 bases from V and 2 from J, leaving 6 bases between them. The CDR3 loop reads CASSPGQETQYF. CDR3 nucleotides: TGTGCCAGCAGTCCAGGGCAAGAGACCCAGTACTTC.

The sample holds a few counts of this clone. The V gene is TRBV27, the J gene TRBJ2-1; 10 bases are a match to TRBD1. Germline V CDR1 and CDR2: MNHEY, SMNVEV (reference sequence). The J segment lost 3 bases and the V segment lost 4 bases, leaving 3 bases of the junction unmatched. The CDR3 contains 15 residues. The DNA for the CDR3 is TGTGCCAGCAGTTGGGGGACAGGGGTCTACAATGAGCAGTTCTTC. Its translation is CASSWGTGVYNEQFF.

V usage is TRBV4-2 and J usage is TRBJ2-7; TRBD2 is a possible D gene (6 bases). The germline V and J ends were trimmed by 4 bases and 2 bases, with 12 bases remaining between them. Germline lookup yields CDR1 LGHNA and CDR2 YNFKEQ. This CDR3 has 14 residues. DNA of the CDR3: TGTGCCAGCAGCCGGGGCGGCGGGACCTACGAGCAGTACTTC. Amino acids: CASSRGGGTYEQYF.

V gene TRBV7-2 combines with J gene TRBJ2-2; the D is unclear. V lost 1 base and J lost 4, with 4 bases in between. Germline CDR1 reads SGHTA; CDR2 reads FQGNSA. The CDR3 has 13 amino acids. This CDR3 is CASSLGPTGELFF. CDR3 bases: TGTGCCAGCAGCTTAGGACCCACCGGGGAGCTGTTTTTT.

The chain links TRBV28 to TRBJ2-7, with TRBD2 matching 9 bases. The CDR3 totals 17 residues. The junction had 13 bases not matched to a gene; V was cut back by 4 bases and J by 3 bases. Germline CDR1 MDHEN, CDR2 SYDVKM. CDR3 coding DNA: TGTGCCAGCAGTTCCGTCCTTAAGAGGCGGGAGGGCTACGAGCAGTACTTC. This translates into CASSSVLKRREGYEQYF.

This chain links TRBV9 with TRBJ1-2; 10 bases agree with TRBD1. Germline loops: CDR1 SGDLS, CDR2 YYNGEE. Trimming took 4 bases from V and 7 from J; bases not matched to a gene: 7. This CDR3 contains 14 residues. The CDR3 reads CASSSTGGRGGYTF. The DNA for the CDR3 is TGTGCCAGCAGCTCGACAGGGGGCAGGGGTGGCTACACCTTC. The entire variable domain, with the rest obtained from reference TRBV9 and TRBJ1-2, is as follows: DSGVTQTPKHLITATGQRVTLRCSPRSGDLSVYWYQQSLDQGLQFLIQYYNGEERAKGNILERFSAQQFPDLHSELNLSSLELGDSALYFCASSSTGGRGGYTFGSGTRLTVV.

This clone has just one count. The rearrangement links TRBV7-2 to TRBJ2-2; D perhaps matches TRBD2 (5 bases). The CDR3 totals 14 residues. V was pared by 2 bases and J by 6 bases, with 10 bases between. Germline V gives CDR1 SGHTA, CDR2 FQGNSA. The CDR3 protein is CASSLFRGPGELFF. CDR3 nucleotides: TGTGCCAGCAGCTTATTTCGGGGTCCCGGGGAGCTGTTTTTT.

This chain links TRBV2 with TRBJ2-7, with a possible D match to TRBD1 (6 bases). V was cut by 2 bases and J by 0 bases, with 14 bases left in between. This CDR3 is 16 amino acids long. Germline V CDR1 and CDR2: SNHLY, FYNNEI. Here the CDR3 reads CASSEILGQSSYEQYF. As DNA, the CDR3 is TGTGCCAGCAGTGAAATTCTCGGACAGAGCTCCTACGAGCAGTACTTC.

The chain couples TRBV6-5 to TRBJ1-1, with D hard to call. Looked up from germline, CDR1 is MNHEY and CDR2 is SVGAGI. This CDR3 is built from 12 residues. V was trimmed by 3 bases and J by 5 bases, leaving 7 bases between them. The CDR3 coding sequence is TGTGCCAGCAGTTATAGGTGGACTGAAGCTTTCTTT. It codes for CASSYRWTEAFF.

Comments on this clone: Possible read error: a much larger clone is one base away. This sequence joins TRBV7-3 and TRBJ2-1; no clear D gene. This CDR3 comprises 13 residues. Germline-derived CDR1 and CDR2 are SGHTA and FQGTGA. Here the CDR3 DNA reads TGTGCCAGCAGCTTCGCCGGAAACAATGGGCAGTTCTTC. It yields the protein CASSFAGNNGQFF.

CDR3 in amino acids: CASSRGREYEQYF. The CDR3 DNA reads TGTGCCAGCTCACGGGGCAGGGAATACGAGCAGTACTTC. This chain joins TRBV18 and TRBJ2-7; D is perhaps TRBD1 (5 bases). The CDR3 has 13 amino acids. V was pared by 4 bases and J by 4 bases, with 11 bases between. Germline V lookup: CDR1 KGHSH, CDR2 LQKENI.

The gene calls are TRBV7-9 and TRBJ2-2; no firm D call. Germline V gene sequence: CDR1 SEHNR, CDR2 FQNEAQ (reference sequence). CDR3 length equals 15 residues. The ends were cut back, 1 base at V and 6 bases at J, with 12 bases in the middle. This chain's CDR3 is CASSLVYPGPGELFF. CDR3 DNA: TGTGCCAGCAGCTTAGTTTACCCCGGCCCCGGGGAGCTGTTTTTT.

This clone was seen a few times. The CDR3 nucleotides are TGTGCCAGCAGCATCTTGACTAGTTCCGGGGAGCTGTTTTTT. Translating it yields CASSILTSSGELFF. The chain is built from TRBV7-6 and TRBJ2-2; possibly TRBD2 for D (6 bases). Trimming stripped 5 bases from V and 6 bases from J, with 13 bases between. Germline CDR1 is SGHVS and CDR2 is FNYEAQ. The CDR3 contains 14 residues. Looking up the rest from reference TRBV7-6 and TRBJ2-2 gives the full variable domain: GAGVSQSPRYKVTKRGQDVALRCDPISGHVSLYWYRQALGQGPEFLTYFNYEAQQDKSGLPNDRFSAERPEGSISTLTIQRTEQRDSAMYRCASSILTSSGELFFGEGSRLTVL.

J is TRBJ2-5 and V is TRBV4-3, with D possibly called TRBD1 or TRBD2 (5 bases each). The CDR3 spans 15 residues. Germline CDR1 reads LGHNA; CDR2 reads YSLEER. With 0 bases removed from V and 5 bases from J, the gap between germline ends came to 13 bases. CDR3 DNA: TGCGCCAGCAGCCAAGAGGGCAGGGACGGGGAGACCCAGTACTTC. Translation: CASSQEGRDGETQYF.

CDR3 DNA sequence: TGTGCCAGTAGTCAACAGAGGAACACTGAAGCTTTCTTT. This gives the protein CASSQQRNTEAFF. J is TRBJ1-1 and V is TRBV19; unclear D gene. The germline CDR1 and CDR2 sequences are LNHDA and SQIVND (reference sequence). V dropped 5 bases and J dropped 1 base, with 8 bases sitting between them. This CDR3 has 13 residues.

V is TRBV5-1 and J is TRBJ2-1; TRBD2 aligns across 9 bases. CDR3 length equals 16 residues. V lost 3 bases, J lost 10 bases, and 14 bases stayed unmatched. In germline, CDR1 is SGHRS, CDR2 YFSETQ. The CDR3 is CASSYTSGLATGEQFF. As DNA, the CDR3 is TGCGCCAGCAGCTACACATCCGGACTAGCGACGGGGGAGCAGTTCTTC.

This chain links TRBV28 with TRBJ1-1; D uncertain. CDR1 is MDHEN and CDR2 is SYDVKM in the germline V gene. Trimming removed 3 bases at V and 3 bases at J, with 23 bases between. This CDR3 region has 18 residues. CDR3 DNA: TGTGCCAGCAGTTTCCTTTTGATGTCAGCCCAATTTGACACTGAAGCTTTCTTT. This sequence encodes CASSFLLMSAQFDTEAFF.

The rearrangement links TRBV5-1 to TRBJ1-6; D call uncertain. This CDR3 region has 17 residues. From germline, CDR1 is SGHRS and CDR2 YFSETQ. Trimming removed 3 bases at V and 0 bases at J, with 13 bases between. The CDR3 coding sequence is TGCGCCAGCAGCTCAACAGATTCAGGCTCCTATAATTCACCCCTCCACTTT. Translating it yields CASSSTDSGSYNSPLHF.

The chain employs TRBV5-5 and TRBJ2-5; D could derive from TRBD1 or TRBD2 (6 bases each). Trimming cost V 1 base and J 4 bases, with 11 bases left between them. Per germline, CDR1 SGHKS and CDR2 YYEKEE (reference sequence). The CDR3 sequence is 14 residues long. The CDR3 here is CASSLFRGPETQYF. For the CDR3, the DNA is TGTGCCAGCAGCTTGTTCCGGGGGCCAGAGACCCAGTACTTC. Full variable domain (remainder filled in from reference TRBV5-5 and TRBJ2-5): DAGVTQSPTHLIKTRGQQVTLRCSPISGHKSVSWYQQVLGQGPQFIFQYYEKEERGRGNFPDRFSARQFPNYSSELNVNALLLGDSALYLCASSLFRGPETQYFGPGTRLLVL.

This chain links TRBV30 with TRBJ1-1; 11 bases match TRBD1. Germline-derived CDR1 and CDR2 are GTSNPN and SVGIG (reference sequence). V shed 3 bases and J 3 bases; nucleotides not matched to a gene: 6. The CDR3 spans 15 residues. CDR3 in amino acids: CAWREWTGGYTEAFF. CDR3 nucleotides: TGTGCCTGGAGGGAATGGACAGGGGGCTACACTGAAGCTTTCTTT.